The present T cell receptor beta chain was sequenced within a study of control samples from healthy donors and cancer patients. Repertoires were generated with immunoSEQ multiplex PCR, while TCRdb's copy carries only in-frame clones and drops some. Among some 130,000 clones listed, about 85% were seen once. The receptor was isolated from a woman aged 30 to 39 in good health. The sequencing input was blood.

The CDR3 DNA reads TGTGCCAGCAGTTTTGGGACAGGGGGCGCCTACACCTTC. Translated: CASSFGTGGAYTF. V usage is TRBV27 and J usage is TRBJ1-2, with TRBD1 matching over 12 bases. Looked up from germline, CDR1 is MNHEY and CDR2 is SMNVEV (reference sequence). Unmatched junction bases numbered 3, after V lost 3 bases and J lost 10 bases. The CDR3 spans 13 residues.